The 23 T cell receptor beta chains listed next were all sequenced from one sample in a study of blood T cell repertoires in COVID-19. Libraries were prepared by immunoSEQ multiplex PCR; TCRdb keeps only in-frame clonotypes and omits some of them. The sample contains about 280,000 clones, 85% of which appear only once. The specimen was PBMCs or T cells enriched from blood (not recorded which). These receptors were taken from a woman aged 45 to 65 who had recovered from COVID-19.

V usage is TRBV11-1 and J usage is TRBJ2-7; 7 nucleotides align to TRBD1. V shed 1 base, J shed 2 bases, and the junction held 8 bases outside the gene matches. Germline CDR1 SGHAT, CDR2 FQDESV (reference sequence). The CDR3 spans 16 residues. DNA of the CDR3: TGTGCCAGCAGCTTAGAAGAGGGGGCATCGCCCTACGAGCAGTACTTC. It translates to CASSLEEGASPYEQYF.

The rearrangement links TRBV19 to TRBJ2-5; tentatively, D is TRBD2 (5 bases). Germline V CDR1 and CDR2: LNHDA, SQIVND (reference sequence). V dropped 6 bases and J dropped 0 bases, with 14 bases sitting between them. The CDR3 is 15 residues long. The CDR3 DNA reads TGTGCCAGTAGCGTGGGGTGGGGAGACCAAGAGACCCAGTACTTC. It is translated as CASSVGWGDQETQYF.

The chain couples TRBV6-5 to TRBJ1-5; 8 nucleotides align to TRBD1. This CDR3 contains 14 residues. V shed 6 bases, J shed 3 bases, and the junction held 4 bases outside the gene matches. From germline, CDR1 is MNHEY and CDR2 SVGAGI. The CDR3 nucleotides read TGTGCCAGCAGGGGGACAGGTCTCAATCAGCCCCAGCATTTT. This sequence encodes CASRGTGLNQPQHF.

The chain uses TRBV11-2 and TRBJ2-7; D uncertain. The CDR3 length is 16 residues. With 2 bases removed from V and 3 bases from J, the gap between germline ends came to 17 bases. Germline V gene lookup returns CDR1 SGHAT and CDR2 FQNNGV. The CDR3 nucleotides are TGTGCCAGCAGCTTATCTATAGCCAGCGTTATCTACGAGCAGTACTTC. This sequence encodes CASSLSIASVIYEQYF.

The chain has TRBV11-3 and TRBJ2-5; tentative D call: TRBD2 (5 bases). The CDR3 has 14 amino acids. The germline gives CDR1 SGHNT, CDR2 YENEEA. V dropped 1 base and J dropped 5 bases, with 11 bases sitting between them. The CDR3 sequence: CASSLAGFGETQYF. The CDR3 coding sequence is TGTGCCAGCAGCTTAGCGGGGTTCGGGGAGACCCAGTACTTC.

This rearrangement joins TRBV24-1 to TRBJ2-2; 7 nucleotides agree with TRBD1. Germline assignment: CDR1 KGHDR and CDR2 SFDVKD. The V segment lost 5 bases and the J segment 0 bases; nucleotides outside the gene matches: 14. The CDR3 is made up of 19 amino acids. CDR3 in amino acids: CATSAGTAHPNSNTGELFF. CDR3 nucleotides: TGTGCCACCAGTGCCGGGACAGCCCACCCTAACTCGAACACCGGGGAGCTGTTTTTT.

The V and J genes are TRBV27 and TRBJ1-2; 8 bases match TRBD1. Germline CDR1 reads MNHEY; CDR2 reads SMNVEV (reference sequence). Unmatched junction bases numbered 7, after V lost 5 bases and J lost 2 bases. This CDR3 spans 15 amino acids. CDR3 bases: TGTGCCAGCAGTCCCTTGGGACAGGTGAACTATGGCTACACCTTC. This gives the protein CASSPLGQVNYGYTF.

The chain links TRBV30 to TRBJ1-2; D possibly corresponds to TRBD1 (6 bases). CDR1 is GTSNPN, CDR2 SVGIG, per germline (reference sequence). With 2 bases removed from V and 9 bases from J, the gap between germline ends came to 19 bases. The length of the CDR3 is 14 residues. CDR3 region: CAWSPTGYRESYTF. The CDR3 coding sequence is TGTGCCTGGAGTCCTACAGGGTATCGCGAGAGCTACACCTTC. The full variable domain, completed using reference TRBV30 and TRBJ1-2, is SQTIHQWPATLVQPVGSPLSLECTVEGTSNPNLYWYRQAAGRGLQLLFYSVGIGQISSEVPQNLSASRPQDRQFILSSKKLLLSDSGFYLCAWSPTGYRESYTFGSGTRLTVV.

The chain links TRBV10-3 to TRBJ2-7; 7 bases are a match to TRBD1. From germline, CDR1 is ENHRY and CDR2 SYGVKD. The V segment lost 4 bases and the J segment 4 bases; nucleotides outside the gene matches: 4. This CDR3 comprises 13 residues. The CDR3 here is CAISAGTDYEQYF. The CDR3 DNA reads as TGTGCCATCAGTGCCGGGACAGATTACGAGCAGTACTTC.

The rearrangement links TRBV10-2 to TRBJ2-7; 7 nucleotides line up with TRBD1. The germline V gene encodes CDR1 WSHSY and CDR2 SAAADI. The junction had 2 bases not matched to a gene; V was cut back by 6 bases and J by 0 bases. The CDR3 extends over 13 amino acids. CDR3 sequence: CASRGQSSYEQYF. In DNA form, the CDR3 reads TGCGCCAGCAGGGGACAGAGCTCCTACGAGCAGTACTTC.

The chain uses TRBV19 and TRBJ2-2; D perhaps matches TRBD2 (5 bases). The CDR3 totals 13 residues. The V end was cut by 6 bases, the J end by 5 bases, with 10 bases between. Germline V gives CDR1 LNHDA, CDR2 SQIVND (reference sequence). The CDR3 reads CASSPRETGELFF. The CDR3 nucleotides read TGTGCCAGTAGCCCCCGGGAAACCGGGGAGCTGTTTTTT.

This clone was detected once. The chain joins TRBV11-2 to TRBJ2-1; D is unresolved. Deletions cut 6 bases from V and 1 base from J, with 7 bases between. Looked up from germline, CDR1 is SGHAT and CDR2 is FQNNGV. This CDR3 is built from 13 residues. The CDR3 DNA is TGTGCCAGCAGTCCCACTTCCTACAATGAGCAGTTCTTC. Amino acids: CASSPTSYNEQFF.

A few counts support this clone. V usage is TRBV12-5 and J usage is TRBJ2-1, with D perhaps TRBD2 (6 bases). The CDR3 sequence is 14 residues long. V gave up 4 bases and J gave up 5 bases, with 12 bases separating them. Germline assignment: CDR1 LGHNT and CDR2 FRNRAP. CDR3 coding DNA: TGTGCTAGTGGTTCTTCGGGCGGGAACAATGAGCAGTTCTTC. Amino acids: CASGSSGGNNEQFF. The entire variable domain, with the rest obtained from reference TRBV12-5 and TRBJ2-1, is as follows: DARVTQTPRHKVTEMGQEVTMRCQPILGHNTVFWYRQTMMQGLELLAYFRNRAPLDDSGMPKDRFSAEMPDATLATLKIQPSEPRDSAVYFCASGSSGGNNEQFFGPGTRLTVL.

The table lists this clone with a count of one. J is TRBJ1-2 and V is TRBV28, with D unresolved. Germline V CDR1 and CDR2: MDHEN, SYDVKM. This CDR3 spans 14 amino acids. V was cut by 5 bases and J by 8 bases, with 18 bases left in between. This chain's CDR3 is CASSPQPKPGGYTF. CDR3 nucleotides: TGTGCCAGCAGTCCCCAACCGAAACCTGGCGGCTACACCTTC.

The rearrangement links TRBV28 to TRBJ1-5, with 11 bases aligning to TRBD1. Germline trimming cut 9 bases from V and 4 bases from J; bases unmatched to any gene: 11. The germline V gene encodes CDR1 MDHEN and CDR2 SYDVKM. There are 16 residues in the CDR3. The CDR3 region is CASEDRGRYGNQPQHF. The CDR3 region has the DNA TGTGCCAGTGAGGACAGGGGGCGATATGGGAATCAGCCCCAGCATTTT.

J is TRBJ1-2 and V is TRBV15, with D perhaps matching TRBD1 (6 bases). The V end was cut by 2 bases, the J end by 8 bases, with 12 bases between. The CDR3 covers 13 residues. Germline CDR1 and CDR2: LNHNV and YYDKDF (reference sequence). This CDR3 is CATSRQGLGGYTF. Here the CDR3 DNA reads TGTGCCACCAGCAGACAGGGGTTGGGCGGCTACACCTTC. Together with reference TRBV15 and TRBJ1-2, the CDR3 gives the full variable domain: DAMVIQNPRYQVTQFGKPVTLSCSQTLNHNVMYWYQQKSSQAPKLLFHYYDKDFNNEADTPDNFQSRRPNTSFCFLDIRSPGLGDTAMYLCATSRQGLGGYTFGSGTRLTVV.

This chain uses TRBV7-9 with TRBJ1-4, with no clear D. This CDR3 has 14 amino acids. CDR1 is SEHNR and CDR2 is FQNEAQ in the germline V gene (reference sequence). V lost 5 bases to trimming and J lost 0 bases, with 7 bases between them. CDR3 amino acids: CASSRDATNEKLFF. The CDR3 DNA sequence: TGTGCCAGCAGCAGAGATGCAACTAATGAAAAACTGTTTTTT. Full variable domain (outside the CDR3, taken from reference TRBV7-9 and TRBJ1-4): DTGVSQNPRHKITKRGQNVTFRCDPISEHNRLYWYRQTLGQGPEFLTYFQNEAQLEKSRLLSDRFSAERPKGSFSTLEIQRTEQGDSAMYLCASSRDATNEKLFFGSGTQLSVL.

This clone came up a few times. V gene TRBV6-4 combines with J gene TRBJ1-1; D not resolved. V was cut by 7 bases and J by 0 bases, with 6 bases left in between. This CDR3 comprises 12 residues. In germline, CDR1 is MRHNA, CDR2 SNTAGT. Written as DNA, the CDR3 is TGTGCCAGCATTCTAATGAACACTGAAGCTTTCTTT. Its protein product is CASILMNTEAFF.

The chain employs TRBV5-6 and TRBJ2-3, with TRBD2 matching 9 bases. The CDR3 has 16 amino acids. Germline CDR1 SGHDT, CDR2 YYEEEE. Germline trimming cut 3 bases from V and 6 bases from J; bases unmatched to any gene: 11. CDR3 bases: TGTGCCAGCAGCTACACCTTAGCGGGAGTGGGCGATACGCAGTATTTT. Translating it yields CASSYTLAGVGDTQYF.

This chain uses TRBV5-8 with TRBJ1-5; 9 bases are a match to TRBD1. V dropped 5 bases and J dropped 0; count of bases not matched to a gene: 6. The CDR3 has 16 amino acids. The germline CDR1 and CDR2 sequences are SGHTS and YDEGEE. The CDR3 DNA reads TGTGCCAGCAGTCTAACAGGGGGCCTTAGCAATCAGCCCCAGCATTTT. Translated: CASSLTGGLSNQPQHF.

This chain's CDR3 is CASSPLRTGELFF. CDR3 nucleotide sequence: TGTGCCAGCAGCCCTTTGCGGACCGGGGAGCTGTTTTTT. This chain links TRBV11-2 with TRBJ2-2; D unresolved. CDR1 is SGHAT and CDR2 is FQNNGV in the germline V gene. This CDR3 region has 13 residues. Trimming shortened V by 5 bases and J by 5 bases, and 9 bases separated the two germline ends.

The rearrangement joins TRBV19 to TRBJ1-2; D is undetermined. The CDR3 is made up of 13 amino acids. The germline V and J ends were trimmed by 2 bases and 4 bases, with 8 bases remaining between them. CDR1 LNHDA and CDR2 SQIVND come from the germline V gene (reference sequence). The CDR3 coding sequence is TGTGCCAGTAGTATAAGGAGTACCTATGGCTACACCTTC. Amino acid sequence: CASSIRSTYGYTF. Variable domain in full (rest from reference TRBV19 and TRBJ1-2): DGGITQSPKYLFRKEGQNVTLSCEQNLNHDAMYWYRQDPGQGLRLIYYSQIVNDFQKGDIAEGYSVSREKKESFPLTVTSAQKNPTAFYLCASSIRSTYGYTFGSGTRLTVV.

This rearrangement joins TRBV5-6 to TRBJ1-5; 10 bases align to TRBD1. Germline lookup yields CDR1 SGHDT and CDR2 YYEEEE. Trimming cost V 3 bases and J 10 bases; bases outside gene matches: 7. The CDR3 spans 14 residues. CDR3 coding DNA: TGTGCCAGCAGCTCGACAGGGGGCAGGGGACCCCAGCATTTT. It encodes CASSSTGGRGPQHF. Combining the CDR3 with reference TRBV5-6 and TRBJ1-5 gives the whole variable domain DAGVTQSPTHLIKTRGQQVTLRCSPKSGHDTVSWYQQALGQGPQFIFQYYEEEERQRGNFPDRFSGHQFPNYSSELNVNALLLGDSALYLCASSSTGGRGPQHFGDGTRLSIL.